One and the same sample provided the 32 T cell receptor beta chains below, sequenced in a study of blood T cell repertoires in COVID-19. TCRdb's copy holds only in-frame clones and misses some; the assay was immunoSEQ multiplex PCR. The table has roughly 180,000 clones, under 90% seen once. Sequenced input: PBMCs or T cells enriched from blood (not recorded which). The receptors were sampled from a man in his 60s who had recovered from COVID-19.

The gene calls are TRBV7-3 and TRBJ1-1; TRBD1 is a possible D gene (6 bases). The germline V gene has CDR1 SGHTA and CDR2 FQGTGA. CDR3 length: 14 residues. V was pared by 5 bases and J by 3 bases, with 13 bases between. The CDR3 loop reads CASSTSGEHTEAFF. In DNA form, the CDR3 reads TGTGCCAGCAGCACGTCAGGGGAGCACACTGAAGCTTTCTTT.

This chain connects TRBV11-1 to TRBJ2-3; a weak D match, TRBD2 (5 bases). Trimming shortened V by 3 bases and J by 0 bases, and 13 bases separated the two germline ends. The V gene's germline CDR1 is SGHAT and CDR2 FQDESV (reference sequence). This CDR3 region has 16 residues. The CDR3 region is CASSFFEGRSTDTQYF. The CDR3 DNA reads TGTGCCAGCAGCTTTTTTGAGGGTCGTAGCACAGATACGCAGTATTTT.

CDR3 coding DNA: TGTGCCAGCAGCCCCGGACAGATTAATTCACCCCTCCACTTT. Amino acids: CASSPGQINSPLHF. This sequence joins TRBV3-1 (or the pseudogene TRBV3-2) and TRBJ1-6; D is perhaps TRBD1 (6 bases). This CDR3 is built from 14 residues. Germline assignment: CDR1 LGHDT and CDR2 YNNKEL (reference sequence). The ends were cut back, 4 bases at V and 6 bases at J, with 10 bases in the middle.

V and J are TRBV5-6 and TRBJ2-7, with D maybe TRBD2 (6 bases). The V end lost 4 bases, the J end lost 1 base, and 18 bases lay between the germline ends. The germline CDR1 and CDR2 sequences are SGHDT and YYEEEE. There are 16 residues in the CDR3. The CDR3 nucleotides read TGTGCCAGCAGCCCCGAGTATCGGGGAGGATCCTACGAGCAGTACTTC. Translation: CASSPEYRGGSYEQYF.

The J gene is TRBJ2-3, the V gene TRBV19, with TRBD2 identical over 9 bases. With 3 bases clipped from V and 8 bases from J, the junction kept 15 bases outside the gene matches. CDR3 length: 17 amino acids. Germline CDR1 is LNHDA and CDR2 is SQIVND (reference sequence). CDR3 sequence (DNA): TGTGCCAGTAGTATCGGCCAAAAGCGGGGGGTTTCCAGTACGCAGTATTTT. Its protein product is CASSIGQKRGVSSTQYF.

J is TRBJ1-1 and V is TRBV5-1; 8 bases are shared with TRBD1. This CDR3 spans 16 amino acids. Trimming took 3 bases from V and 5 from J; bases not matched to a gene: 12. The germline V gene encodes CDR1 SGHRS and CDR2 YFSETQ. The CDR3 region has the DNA TGCGCCAGCAGCTACGGTCCCGGGACAGGAGGGACTGAAGCTTTCTTT. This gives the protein CASSYGPGTGGTEAFF. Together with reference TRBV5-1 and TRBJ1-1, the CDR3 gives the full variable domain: KAGVTQTPRYLIKTRGQQVTLSCSPISGHRSVSWYQQTPGQGLQFLFEYFSETQRNKGNFPGRFSGRQFSNSRSEMNVSTLELGDSALYLCASSYGPGTGGTEAFFGQGTRLTVV.

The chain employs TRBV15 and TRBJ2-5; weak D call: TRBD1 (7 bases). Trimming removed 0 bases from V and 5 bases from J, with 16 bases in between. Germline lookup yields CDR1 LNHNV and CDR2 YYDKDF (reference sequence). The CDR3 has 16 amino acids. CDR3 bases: TGTGCCACCAGCAGAGATTCGCAGGGGGGAAGGGAGACCCAGTACTTC. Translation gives CATSRDSQGGRETQYF.

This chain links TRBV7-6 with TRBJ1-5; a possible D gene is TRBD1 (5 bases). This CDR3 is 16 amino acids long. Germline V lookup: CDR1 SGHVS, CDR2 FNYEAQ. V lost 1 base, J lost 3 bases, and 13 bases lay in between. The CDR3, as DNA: TGTGCCAGCAGCTTAGGGTCAGGGTTTGACAATCAGCCCCAGCATTTT. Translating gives CASSLGSGFDNQPQHF.

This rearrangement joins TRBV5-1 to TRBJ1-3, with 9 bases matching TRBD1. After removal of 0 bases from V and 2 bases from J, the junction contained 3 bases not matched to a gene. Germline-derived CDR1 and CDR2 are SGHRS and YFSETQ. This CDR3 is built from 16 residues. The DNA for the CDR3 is TGCGCCAGCAGCTTGGCACAGGGGGCCGCTGGAAACACCATATATTTT. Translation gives CASSLAQGAAGNTIYF.

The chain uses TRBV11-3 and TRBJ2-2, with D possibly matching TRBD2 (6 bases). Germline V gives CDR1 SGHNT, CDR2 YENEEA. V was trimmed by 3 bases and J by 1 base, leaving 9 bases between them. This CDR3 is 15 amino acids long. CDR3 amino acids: CASSFGLRNTGELFF. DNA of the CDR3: TGTGCCAGCAGCTTCGGACTAAGGAACACCGGGGAGCTGTTTTTT. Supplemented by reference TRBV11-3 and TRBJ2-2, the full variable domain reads EAGVVQSPRYKIIEKKQPVAFWCNPISGHNTLYWYLQNLGQGPELLIRYENEEAVDDSQLPKDRFSAERLKGVDSTLKIQPAELGDSAVYLCASSFGLRNTGELFFGEGSRLTVL.

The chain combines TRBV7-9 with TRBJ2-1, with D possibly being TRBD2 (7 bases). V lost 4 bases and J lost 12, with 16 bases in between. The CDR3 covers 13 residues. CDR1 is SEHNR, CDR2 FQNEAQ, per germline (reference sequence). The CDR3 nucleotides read TGTGCCAGCAGCTCCGAGGGGGGGCTACGGCAGTTCTTC. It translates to CASSSEGGLRQFF.

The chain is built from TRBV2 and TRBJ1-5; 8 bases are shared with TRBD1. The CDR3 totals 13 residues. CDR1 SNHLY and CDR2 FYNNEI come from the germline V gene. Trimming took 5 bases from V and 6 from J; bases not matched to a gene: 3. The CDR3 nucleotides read TGTGCCAGCAGTCCAGGGGGCTTTCAGCCCCAGCATTTT. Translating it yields CASSPGGFQPQHF. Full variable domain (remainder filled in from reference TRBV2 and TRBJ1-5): EPEVTQTPSHQVTQMGQEVILRCVPISNHLYFYWYRQILGQKVEFLVSFYNNEISEKSEIFDDQFSVERPDGSNFTLKIRSTKLEDSAMYFCASSPGGFQPQHFGDGTRLSIL.

The DNA of the CDR3 is TGTGCCAGCAGTTTATCGGAACTCCTAACCCCGCGGGGCTATGGCTACACCTTC. Its protein is CASSLSELLTPRGYGYTF. The chain uses TRBV28 and TRBJ1-2; D is undetermined. This CDR3 contains 18 residues. CDR1 is MDHEN and CDR2 is SYDVKM in the germline V gene. V was cut by 1 base and J by 4 bases, with 22 bases left in between.

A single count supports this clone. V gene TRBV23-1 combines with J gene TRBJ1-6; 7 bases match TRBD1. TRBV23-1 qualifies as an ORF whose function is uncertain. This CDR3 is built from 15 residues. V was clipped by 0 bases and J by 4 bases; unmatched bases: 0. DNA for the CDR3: TGCGCCAGCAGTCAATCCAGGGGGTATAATTCACCCCTCCACTTT. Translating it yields CASSQSRGYNSPLHF.

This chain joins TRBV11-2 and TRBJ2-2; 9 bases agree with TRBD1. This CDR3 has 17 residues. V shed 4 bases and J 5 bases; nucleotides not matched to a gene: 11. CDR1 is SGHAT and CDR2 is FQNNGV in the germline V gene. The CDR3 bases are TGTGCCAGCAGCTCCGTCAGGGGGACAGGGAAAACCGGGGAGCTGTTTTTT. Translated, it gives CASSSVRGTGKTGELFF. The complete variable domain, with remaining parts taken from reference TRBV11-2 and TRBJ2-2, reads EAGVAQSPRYKIIEKRQSVAFWCNPISGHATLYWYQQILGQGPKLLIQFQNNGVVDDSQLPKDRFSAERLKGVDSTLKIQPAKLEDSAVYLCASSSVRGTGKTGELFFGEGSRLTVL.

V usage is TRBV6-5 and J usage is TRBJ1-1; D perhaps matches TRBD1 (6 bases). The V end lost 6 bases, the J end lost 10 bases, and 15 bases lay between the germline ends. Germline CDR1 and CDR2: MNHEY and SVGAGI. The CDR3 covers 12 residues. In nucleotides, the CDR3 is TGTGCCAGCAGCAACCGACAGGCAGGAGCTTTCTTT. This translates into CASSNRQAGAFF.

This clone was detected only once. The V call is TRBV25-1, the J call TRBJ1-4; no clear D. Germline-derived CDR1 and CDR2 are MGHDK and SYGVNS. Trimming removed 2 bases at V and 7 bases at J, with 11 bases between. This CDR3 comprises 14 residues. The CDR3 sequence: CASSEEGGSEKLFF. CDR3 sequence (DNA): TGTGCCAGCAGTGAAGAGGGAGGGAGTGAAAAACTGTTTTTT.

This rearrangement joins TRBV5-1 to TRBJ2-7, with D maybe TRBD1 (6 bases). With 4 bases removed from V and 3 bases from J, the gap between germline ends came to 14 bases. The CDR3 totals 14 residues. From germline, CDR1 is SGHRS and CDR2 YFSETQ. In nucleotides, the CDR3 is TGCGCCAGCAGCCCGCGAACGGACAGCTACGAGCAGTACTTC. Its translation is CASSPRTDSYEQYF.

In DNA form, the CDR3 reads TGTGCCAGCAGCTTAGACGGCGGGGGGTCCATCACCGGGGAGCTGTTTTTT. This codes for CASSLDGGGSITGELFF. The V and J genes are TRBV11-2 and TRBJ2-2; 8 nucleotides match TRBD2. From germline, CDR1 is SGHAT and CDR2 FQNNGV. V was pared by 0 bases and J by 4 bases, with 7 bases of the junction left unmatched. The CDR3 is 17 residues long.

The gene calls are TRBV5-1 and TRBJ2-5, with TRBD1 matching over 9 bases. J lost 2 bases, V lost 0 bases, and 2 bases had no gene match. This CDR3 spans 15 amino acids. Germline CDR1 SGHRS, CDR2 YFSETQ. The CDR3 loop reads CASSLGQGGQETQYF. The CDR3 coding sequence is TGCGCCAGCAGCTTGGGACAGGGGGGACAAGAGACCCAGTACTTC.

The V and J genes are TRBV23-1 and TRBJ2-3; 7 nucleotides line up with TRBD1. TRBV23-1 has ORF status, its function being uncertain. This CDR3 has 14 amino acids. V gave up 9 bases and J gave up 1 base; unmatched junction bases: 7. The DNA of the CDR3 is TGCGCCAGAGAGACAGGGACCCGCACAGATACGCAGTATTTT. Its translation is CARETGTRTDTQYF.

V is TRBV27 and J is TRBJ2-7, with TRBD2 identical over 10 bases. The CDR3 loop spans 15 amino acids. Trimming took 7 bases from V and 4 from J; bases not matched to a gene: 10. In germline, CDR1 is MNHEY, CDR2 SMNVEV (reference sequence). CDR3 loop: CASKVRASGSYEQYF. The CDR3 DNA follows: TGTGCCAGCAAGGTTCGGGCTAGCGGGAGTTACGAGCAGTACTTC.

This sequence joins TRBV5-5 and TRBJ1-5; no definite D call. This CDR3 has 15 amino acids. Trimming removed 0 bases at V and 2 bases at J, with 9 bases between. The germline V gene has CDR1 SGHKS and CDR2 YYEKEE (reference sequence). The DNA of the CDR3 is TGTGCCAGCAGCTTGGCGGGGTCCGGCAATCAGCCCCAGCATTTT. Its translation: CASSLAGSGNQPQHF.

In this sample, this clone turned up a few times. CDR3 sequence (DNA): TGTGCCAGCAGAACGGGGGGTCAGCCCCAGCATTTT. Encoded protein: CASRTGGQPQHF. The V and J genes are TRBV28 and TRBJ1-5; possibly TRBD1 for D (5 bases). The CDR3 is 12 amino acids. Germline V gene data show CDR1 as MDHEN and CDR2 as SYDVKM. The ends were cut back, 6 bases at V and 6 bases at J, with 9 bases in the middle.

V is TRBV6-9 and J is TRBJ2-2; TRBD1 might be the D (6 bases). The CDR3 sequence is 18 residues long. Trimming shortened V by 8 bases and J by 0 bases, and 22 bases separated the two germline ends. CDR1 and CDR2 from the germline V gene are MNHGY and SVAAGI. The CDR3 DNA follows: TGTGCCAGCGCCGAATCCGAACCACAGGGTCCGAACACCGGGGAGCTGTTTTTT. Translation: CASAESEPQGPNTGELFF.

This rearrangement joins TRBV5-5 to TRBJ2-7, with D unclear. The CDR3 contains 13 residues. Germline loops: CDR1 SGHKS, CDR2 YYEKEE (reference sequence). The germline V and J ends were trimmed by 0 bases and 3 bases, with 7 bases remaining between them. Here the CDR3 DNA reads TGTGCCAGCAGCTTGGCCCTATTCTACGAGCAGTACTTC. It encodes CASSLALFYEQYF. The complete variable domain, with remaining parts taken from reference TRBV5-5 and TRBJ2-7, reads DAGVTQSPTHLIKTRGQQVTLRCSPISGHKSVSWYQQVLGQGPQFIFQYYEKEERGRGNFPDRFSARQFPNYSSELNVNALLLGDSALYLCASSLALFYEQYFGPGTRLTVT.

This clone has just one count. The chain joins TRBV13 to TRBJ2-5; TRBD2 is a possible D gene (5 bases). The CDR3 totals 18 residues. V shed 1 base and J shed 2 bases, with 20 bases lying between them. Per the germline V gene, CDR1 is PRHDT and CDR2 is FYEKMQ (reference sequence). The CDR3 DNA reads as TGTGCCAGCAGCTTAGCGGTCTCGGGGTTAGGGATACAAGAGACCCAGTACTTC. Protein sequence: CASSLAVSGLGIQETQYF.

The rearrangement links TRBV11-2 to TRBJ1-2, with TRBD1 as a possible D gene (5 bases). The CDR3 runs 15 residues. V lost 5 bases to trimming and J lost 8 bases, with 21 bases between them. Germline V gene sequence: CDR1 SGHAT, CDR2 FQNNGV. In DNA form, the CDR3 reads TGTGCCAGCAGCAGACGTTCTCCAGGGATACAGGGCTACACCTTC. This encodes CASSRRSPGIQGYTF.

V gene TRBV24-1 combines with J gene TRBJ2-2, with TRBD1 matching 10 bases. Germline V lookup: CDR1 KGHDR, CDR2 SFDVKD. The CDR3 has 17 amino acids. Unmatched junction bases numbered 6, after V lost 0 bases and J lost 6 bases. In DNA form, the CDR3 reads TGTGCCACCAGTGATTTGGAGGGGACAGGGGTCGCCGGGGAGCTGTTTTTT. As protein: CATSDLEGTGVAGELFF.

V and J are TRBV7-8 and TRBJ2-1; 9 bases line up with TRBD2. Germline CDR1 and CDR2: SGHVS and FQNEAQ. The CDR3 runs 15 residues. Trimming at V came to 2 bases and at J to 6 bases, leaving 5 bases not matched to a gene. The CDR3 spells CASSLSSTSGNEQFF. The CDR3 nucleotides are TGTGCCAGCAGCTTAAGTTCGACTAGCGGCAATGAGCAGTTCTTC.

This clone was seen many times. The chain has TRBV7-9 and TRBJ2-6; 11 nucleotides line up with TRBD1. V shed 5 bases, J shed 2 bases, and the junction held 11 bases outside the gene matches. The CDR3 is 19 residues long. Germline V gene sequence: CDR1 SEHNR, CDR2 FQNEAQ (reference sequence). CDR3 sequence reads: CASSPRGQGVRAGANVLTF. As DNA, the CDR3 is TGTGCCAGCAGCCCTCGGGGACAGGGGGTTAGAGCTGGGGCCAACGTCCTGACTTTC.

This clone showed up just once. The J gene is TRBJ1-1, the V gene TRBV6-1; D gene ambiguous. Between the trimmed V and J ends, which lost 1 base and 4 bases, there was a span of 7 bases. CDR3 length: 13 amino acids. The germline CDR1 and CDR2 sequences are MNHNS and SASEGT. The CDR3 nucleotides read TGTGCCAGCAGTGAAGTTGTCAGCACTGAAGCTTTCTTT. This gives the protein CASSEVVSTEAFF.